A single sample gave rise to the 4 T cell receptor beta chains below, sequenced in a study of radiotherapy plus CTLA-4 blockade in lung cancer. Method: immunoSEQ multiplex PCR; TCRdb's copy keeps in-frame clones and lacks some. The repertoire includes roughly 50,000 clones, approximately 84% of them detected once, and 4.8% sits in the top ten. The specimen was peripheral blood, collected from a patient treated with radiotherapy plus ipilimumab. The receptors were sampled from a human donor with non-small cell lung cancer whose response to radiotherapy plus ipilimumab could not be evaluated.

The gene calls are TRBV14 and TRBJ2-1; TRBD2 is a possible D gene (5 bases). Germline lookup yields CDR1 SGHDN and CDR2 FVKESK. The V gene lost 2 bases and the J gene lost 0 bases, with 5 bases spanning the gap. The CDR3 runs to 14 residues. Here the CDR3 reads CASSQTSSYNEQFF. CDR3 sequence (DNA): TGTGCCAGCAGCCAAACTAGCTCCTACAATGAGCAGTTCTTC.

The chain combines TRBV7-2 with TRBJ1-4, with 8 bases that match TRBD1. This CDR3 has 15 amino acids. With V trimmed by 5 bases and J by 2 bases, 4 bases remained unmatched. CDR1 is SGHTA, CDR2 FQGNSA, per germline. For the CDR3, the DNA is TGTGCCAGCAGCCAGCGACAGGGGACTAATGAAAAACTGTTTTTT. Translation gives CASSQRQGTNEKLFF.

The chain is built from TRBV7-9 and TRBJ1-2; D ambiguous. Germline V gene sequence: CDR1 SEHNR, CDR2 FQNEAQ (reference sequence). This CDR3 is built from 12 residues. Trimming removed 1 base from V and 6 bases from J, with 6 bases in between. CDR3 sequence: CASSLGGNGYTF. The CDR3 DNA is TGTGCCAGCAGCTTAGGAGGAAATGGCTACACCTTC. The variable domain in full, completed from reference TRBV7-9 and TRBJ1-2, reads DTGVSQNPRHKITKRGQNVTFRCDPISEHNRLYWYRQTLGQGPEFLTYFQNEAQLEKSRLLSDRFSAERPKGSFSTLEIQRTEQGDSAMYLCASSLGGNGYTFGSGTRLTVV.

The genes are TRBV27 and TRBJ2-3; D remains unclear. Germline CDR1 and CDR2: MNHEY and SMNVEV (reference sequence). V was pared by 5 bases and J by 0 bases, with 12 bases between. The CDR3 runs to 15 residues. The CDR3: CASSHLEASTDTQYF. As DNA, the CDR3 is TGTGCCAGCAGTCATCTTGAAGCTAGCACAGATACGCAGTATTTT.